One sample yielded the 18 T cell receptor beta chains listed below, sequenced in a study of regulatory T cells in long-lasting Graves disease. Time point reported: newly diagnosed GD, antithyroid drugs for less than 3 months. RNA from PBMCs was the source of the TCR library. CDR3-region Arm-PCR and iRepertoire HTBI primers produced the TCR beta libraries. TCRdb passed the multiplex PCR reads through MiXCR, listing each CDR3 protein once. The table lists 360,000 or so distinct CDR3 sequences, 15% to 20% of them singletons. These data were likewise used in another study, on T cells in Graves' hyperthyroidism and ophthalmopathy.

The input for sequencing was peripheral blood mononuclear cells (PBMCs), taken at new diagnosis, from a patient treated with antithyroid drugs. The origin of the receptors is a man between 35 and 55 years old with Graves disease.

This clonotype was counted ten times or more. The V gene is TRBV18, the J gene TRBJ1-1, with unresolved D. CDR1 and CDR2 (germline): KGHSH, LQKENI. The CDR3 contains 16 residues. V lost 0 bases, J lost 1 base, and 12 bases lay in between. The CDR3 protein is CASSPPGWGGNTEAFF. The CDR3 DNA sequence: TGTGCCAGCTCACCACCAGGCTGGGGAGGGAACACTGAAGCTTTCTTT.

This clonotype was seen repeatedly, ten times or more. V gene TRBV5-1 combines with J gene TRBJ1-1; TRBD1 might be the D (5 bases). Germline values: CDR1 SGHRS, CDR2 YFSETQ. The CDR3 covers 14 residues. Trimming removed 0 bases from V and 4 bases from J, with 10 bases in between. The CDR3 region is CASSLAGLITEAFF. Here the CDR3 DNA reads TGCGCCAGCAGCTTGGCAGGGCTGATCACTGAAGCTTTCTTT.

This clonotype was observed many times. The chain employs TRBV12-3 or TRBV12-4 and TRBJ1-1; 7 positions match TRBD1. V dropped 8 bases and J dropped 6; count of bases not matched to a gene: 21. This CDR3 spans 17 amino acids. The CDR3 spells CASRKRGRGGGTAEAFF. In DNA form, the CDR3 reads TGTGCCAGCCGCAAGAGGGGGCGCGGGGGAGGAACAGCTGAAGCTTTCTTT.

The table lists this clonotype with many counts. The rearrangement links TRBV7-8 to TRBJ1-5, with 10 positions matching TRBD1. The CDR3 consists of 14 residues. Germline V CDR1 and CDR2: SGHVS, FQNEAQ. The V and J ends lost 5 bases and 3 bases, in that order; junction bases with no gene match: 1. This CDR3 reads CASSGQGVNQPQHF. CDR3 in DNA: TGTGCCAGCAGCGGACAGGGGGTCAATCAGCCCCAGCATTTT.

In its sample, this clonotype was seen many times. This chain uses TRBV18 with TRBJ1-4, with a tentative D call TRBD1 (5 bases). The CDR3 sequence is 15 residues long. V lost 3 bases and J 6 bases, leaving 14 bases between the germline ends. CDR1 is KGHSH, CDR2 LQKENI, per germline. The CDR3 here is CASSPVRGPDEKLFF. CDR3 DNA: TGTGCCAGCTCACCTGTGAGGGGCCCTGATGAAAAACTGTTTTTT.

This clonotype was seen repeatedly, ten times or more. CDR3 amino acids: CASSVDLTAHKFGYTF. As DNA, the CDR3 is TGTGCCAGCAGCGTAGACCTGACAGCTCACAAATTCGGCTACACCTTC. This chain connects TRBV9 to TRBJ1-2, with a possible D match to TRBD1 (5 bases). The CDR3 totals 16 residues. V lost 0 bases and J lost 8, with 20 bases in between. Germline values: CDR1 SGDLS, CDR2 YYNGEE.

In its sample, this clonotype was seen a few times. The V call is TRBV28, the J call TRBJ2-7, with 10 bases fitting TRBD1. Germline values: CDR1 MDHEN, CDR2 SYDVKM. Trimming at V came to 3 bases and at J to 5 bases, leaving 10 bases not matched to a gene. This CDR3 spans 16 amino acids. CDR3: CASSLGAGTGANEQYF. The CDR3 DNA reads TGTGCCAGCAGTTTGGGGGCCGGGACAGGGGCCAACGAGCAGTACTTC.

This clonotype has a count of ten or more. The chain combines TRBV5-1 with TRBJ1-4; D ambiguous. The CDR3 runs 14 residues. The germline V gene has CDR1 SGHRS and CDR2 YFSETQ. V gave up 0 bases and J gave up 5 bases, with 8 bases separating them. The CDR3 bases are TGCGCCAGCAGCTTGGTGCTGGGCAATGAAAAACTGTTTTTT. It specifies CASSLVLGNEKLFF.

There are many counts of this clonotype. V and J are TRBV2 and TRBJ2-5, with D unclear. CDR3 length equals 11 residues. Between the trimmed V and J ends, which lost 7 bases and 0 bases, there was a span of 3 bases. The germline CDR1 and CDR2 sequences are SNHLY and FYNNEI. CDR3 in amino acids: CASNYQETQYF. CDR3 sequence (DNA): TGTGCCAGCAATTACCAAGAGACCCAGTACTTC.

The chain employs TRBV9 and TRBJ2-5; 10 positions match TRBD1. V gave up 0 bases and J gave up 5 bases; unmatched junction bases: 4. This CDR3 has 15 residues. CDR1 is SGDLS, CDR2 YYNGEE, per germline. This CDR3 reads CASSVVGTGVETQYF. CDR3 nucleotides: TGTGCCAGCAGCGTAGTAGGGACAGGGGTTGAGACCCAGTACTTC.

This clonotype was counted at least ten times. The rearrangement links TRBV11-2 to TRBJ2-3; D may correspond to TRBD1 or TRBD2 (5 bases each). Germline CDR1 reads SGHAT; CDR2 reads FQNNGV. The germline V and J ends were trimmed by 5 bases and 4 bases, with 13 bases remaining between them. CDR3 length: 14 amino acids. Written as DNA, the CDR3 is TGTGCCAGCAGCCCCGGGACGTGGCCAGATACGCAGTATTTT. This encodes CASSPGTWPDTQYF.

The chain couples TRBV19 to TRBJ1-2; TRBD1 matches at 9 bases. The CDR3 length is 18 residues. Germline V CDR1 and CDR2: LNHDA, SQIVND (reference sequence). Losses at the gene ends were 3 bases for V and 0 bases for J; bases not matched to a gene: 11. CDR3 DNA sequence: TGTGCCAGTAGTATGGCCGGGACAGGGTGGATGACTAACTATGGCTACACCTTC. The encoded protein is CASSMAGTGWMTNYGYTF.

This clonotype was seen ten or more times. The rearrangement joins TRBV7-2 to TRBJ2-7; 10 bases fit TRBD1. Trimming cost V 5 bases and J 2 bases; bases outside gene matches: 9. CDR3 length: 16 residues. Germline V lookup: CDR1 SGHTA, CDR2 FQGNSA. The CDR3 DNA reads TGTGCCAGCAGCACACTACCGGGACAGGGGCCCTACGAGCAGTACTTC. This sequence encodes CASSTLPGQGPYEQYF. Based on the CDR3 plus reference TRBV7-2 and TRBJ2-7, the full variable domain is GAGVSQSPSNKVTEKGKDVELRCDPISGHTALYWYRQSLGQGLEFLIYFQGNSAPDKSGLPSDRFSAERTGGSVSTLTIQRTQQEDSAVYLCASSTLPGQGPYEQYFGPGTRLTVT.

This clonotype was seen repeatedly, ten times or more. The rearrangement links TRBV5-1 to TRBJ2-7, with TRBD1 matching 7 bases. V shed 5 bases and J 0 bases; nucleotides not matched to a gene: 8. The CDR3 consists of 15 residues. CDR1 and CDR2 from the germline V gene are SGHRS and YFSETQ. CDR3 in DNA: TGCGCCAGCAGGTACCGACAGGGTGGCTCCTACGAGCAGTACTTC. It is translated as CASRYRQGGSYEQYF.

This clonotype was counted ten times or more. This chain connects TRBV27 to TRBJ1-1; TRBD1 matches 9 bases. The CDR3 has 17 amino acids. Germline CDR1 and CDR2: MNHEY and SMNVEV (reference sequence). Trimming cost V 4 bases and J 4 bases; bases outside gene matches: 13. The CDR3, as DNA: TGTGCCAGCAGTTCAAGGACAGGGGATTATTATCGCACTGAAGCTTTCTTT. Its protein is CASSSRTGDYYRTEAFF.

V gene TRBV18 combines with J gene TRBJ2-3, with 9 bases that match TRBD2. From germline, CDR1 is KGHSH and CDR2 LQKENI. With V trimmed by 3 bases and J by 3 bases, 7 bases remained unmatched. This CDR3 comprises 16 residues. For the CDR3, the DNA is TGTGCCAGCTCACCCCTACTAGCGGGCTCGACAGATACGCAGTATTTT. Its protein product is CASSPLLAGSTDTQYF.

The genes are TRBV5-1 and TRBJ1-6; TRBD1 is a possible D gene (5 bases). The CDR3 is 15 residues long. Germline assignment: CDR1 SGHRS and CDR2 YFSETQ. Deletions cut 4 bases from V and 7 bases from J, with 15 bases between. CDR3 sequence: CASSQEQARNSPLHF. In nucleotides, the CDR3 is TGCGCCAGCAGCCAGGAACAGGCCAGGAATTCACCCCTCCACTTT.

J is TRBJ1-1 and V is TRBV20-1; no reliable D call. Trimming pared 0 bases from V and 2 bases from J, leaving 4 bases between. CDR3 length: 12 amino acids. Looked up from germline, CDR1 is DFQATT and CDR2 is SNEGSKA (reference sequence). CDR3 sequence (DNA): TGCAGTGCTAGAGAGAGAAACACTGAAGCTTTCTTT. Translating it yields CSARERNTEAFF.